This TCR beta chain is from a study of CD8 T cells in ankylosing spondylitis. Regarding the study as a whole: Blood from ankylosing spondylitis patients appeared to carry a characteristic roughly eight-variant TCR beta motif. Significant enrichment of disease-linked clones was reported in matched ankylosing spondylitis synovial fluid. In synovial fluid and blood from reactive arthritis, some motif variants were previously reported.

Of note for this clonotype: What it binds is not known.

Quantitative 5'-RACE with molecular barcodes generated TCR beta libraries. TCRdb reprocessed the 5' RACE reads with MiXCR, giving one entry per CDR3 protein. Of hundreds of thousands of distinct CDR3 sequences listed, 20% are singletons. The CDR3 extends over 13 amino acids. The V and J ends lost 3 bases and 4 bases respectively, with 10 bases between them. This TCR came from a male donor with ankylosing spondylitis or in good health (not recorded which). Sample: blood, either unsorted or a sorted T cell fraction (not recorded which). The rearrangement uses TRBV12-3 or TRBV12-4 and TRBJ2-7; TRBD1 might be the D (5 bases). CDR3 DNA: TGTGCCAGCAGTTTCGGACATACTTACGAGCAGTACTTC. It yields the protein CASSFGHTYEQYF.